This TCR beta chain was sequenced for a study of siplizumab effects on memory and regulatory T cells (dated by TCRdb to about 2019). Notes on the research overall: The study looked at the effect of siplizumab, an anti-CD2 antibody, on alloreactive T-cell subsets in allogeneic mixed lymphocyte reactions made from human PBMCs.

Libraries were built with the immunoSEQ multiplex PCR assay. The deep sequencing platform assayed around 10^5 TCR templates per sample. Genomic DNA extracted from sorted T cells was used for TCRbeta CDR3 sequencing. The paper's data handling went like this. Clonal analysis of TCRbeta CDR3 data was done in the R programming language. Alloreactive CD4+ and CD8+ clones were identified by comparing unstimulated samples to CFSE-low samples taken after the reaction. By matching sequences to the repertoires of sorted unstimulated Treg and non-Treg cells, each alloreactive CD4+ clone was assigned a regulatory or non-regulatory origin. TCRdb limited this immuneACCESS table to in-frame rearrangements with V and J called. A share of clones is missing; checked studies link under half to unresolved V genes, and the rest is unexplained. The V and J calls and clone size come from that table; D and trimming were worked out from the DNA. This sample lists over 85,000 clones; 94% were detected once. The ten largest clones take up roughly 0.3% of the sample.

Sorted unstimulated T cells and proliferating T cells recovered from mixed lymphocyte reactions underwent TCRbeta CDR3 sequencing. Fresh whole blood from more than 8 HLA-typed healthy donors was used as the source from which PBMCs were isolated. Unstimulated CD4+ non-regulatory T cells were FACS-sorted to map the origin of alloreactive clones. This clone was picked up one time. Its antigen remains unidentified. Per-base quality was not reported, and no clone a single base away is much larger than it. Trimming costs V 5 bases and J 0 bases, and their ends lie 11 bases apart. CDR1 and CDR2 are read off the germline V gene as MGHDK and SYGVNS. Spanning cysteine to phenylalanine, the CDR3 consists of 15 amino acids. Only the CDR3 DNA is retained, 45 bases long and in frame from the first base. The paper's findings and limits, for the study overall: Among mappable alloreactive CD4+ clones, the Treg-derived fraction averaged approximately 63% with siplizumab versus roughly 30% in control reactions. Sequences below about 10^-5 frequency were poorly captured, so only a minor fraction of alloreactive clones could be mapped to unstimulated subsets. Whether proliferating Tregs from siplizumab cultures actually had suppressive function was not functionally confirmed. For roughly 75-96% of proliferating CD4+ or CD8+ clones, no naive or memory phenotype could be assigned. Unstimulated naive T cells appeared more diverse than memory T cells, and naive cells seemed to contribute substantially to the alloresponse. The cumulative frequency of alloreactive sequences traceable to unstimulated CD4+ memory T cells was significantly reduced by siplizumab.

Sequenced sample: non-Treg CD4+ T cells sorted from blood. The label giving this sample's cell subset or site can be read as: FACS-sorted unstimulated CD4+ non-regulatory T cells. Here the chain combines TRBV25-1 and TRBJ1-3; the D gene is perhaps TRBD1, from 5 matching bases. The receptor's source is a human donor in good health. The CDR3 region: CASSRAGSSGNTIYF. At the DNA level, the sequence is TGTGCCAGCAGTCGAGCAGGGAGCTCTGGAAACACCATATATTTT.